Below are 18 T cell receptor beta chains sequenced from a single sample in a study of OX40 agonist ivuxolimab in advanced cancers. The data were produced by immunoSEQ multiplex PCR, yet TCRdb's version contains in-frame clones alone and is incomplete. The table includes under 80,000 clones, more than 70% detected once. The sample in question was CD4+ or CD8+ T cells sorted from blood, obtained in a trial of the OX40 agonist ivuxolimab. The receptors here all came from an adult with an advanced solid tumor such as melanoma, head and neck, liver or kidney cancer.

This clone was detected a few times. The CDR3: CASSPGAGKLFF. The CDR3 DNA reads as TGTGCCAGCAGCCCAGGGGCGGGAAAACTGTTTTTT. The chain links TRBV28 to TRBJ1-4, with D possibly being TRBD1 (6 bases). The germline gives CDR1 MDHEN, CDR2 SYDVKM. CDR3 length: 12 residues. V dropped 6 bases and J dropped 10 bases, with 12 bases sitting between them.

This clone was recorded only once. This CDR3 is CASSLALSGNTIYF. The CDR3 coding sequence is TGCGCCAGCAGCTTGGCACTCTCTGGAAACACCATATATTTT. V and J are TRBV5-1 and TRBJ1-3; D gene ambiguous. CDR1 is SGHRS and CDR2 is YFSETQ in the germline V gene. The CDR3 covers 14 residues. The V end was cut by 0 bases, the J end by 0 bases, with 4 bases between.

This chain joins TRBV11-2 and TRBJ2-1; D gene uncertain. This CDR3 contains 13 residues. In germline, CDR1 is SGHAT, CDR2 FQNNGV. V was trimmed by 1 base and J by 10 bases, leaving 11 bases between them. CDR3 sequence: CASSLGEAREQFF. CDR3 DNA sequence: TGTGCCAGCAGCTTAGGAGAAGCTAGGGAGCAGTTCTTC.

This clone has only a few counts. The chain combines TRBV7-8 with TRBJ1-5; 7 bases line up with TRBD1. CDR3 size: 16 residues. Unmatched junction bases numbered 8, after V lost 6 bases and J lost 0 bases. Germline V gives CDR1 SGHVS, CDR2 FQNEAQ. The CDR3 region is CASSPGGTYSNQPQHF. The CDR3 DNA follows: TGTGCCAGCAGTCCAGGGGGGACCTATAGCAATCAGCCCCAGCATTTT. The full variable domain, with the rest looked up from reference TRBV7-8 and TRBJ1-5, is GAGVSQSPRYKVAKRGQDVALRCDPISGHVSLFWYQQALGQGPEFLTYFQNEAQLDKSGLPSDRFFAERPEGSVSTLKIQRTQQEDSAVYLCASSPGGTYSNQPQHFGDGTRLSIL.

The CDR3 here is CASSTEQGAGNTQYF. The CDR3 nucleotides are TGTGCCAGCAGCACCGAACAGGGGGCCGGGAATACGCAGTATTTT. The chain employs TRBV9 and TRBJ2-3; 9 bases fit TRBD1. Unmatched junction bases numbered 10, after V lost 4 bases and J lost 7 bases. This CDR3 has 15 residues. Germline V gene sequence: CDR1 SGDLS, CDR2 YYNGEE.

The rearrangement joins TRBV5-1 to TRBJ2-1, with D possibly matching TRBD2 (5 bases). Trimming pared 6 bases from V and 6 bases from J, leaving 16 bases between. The germline V gene encodes CDR1 SGHRS and CDR2 YFSETQ. The CDR3 consists of 14 residues. This chain's CDR3 is CASTSSGFSNEQFF. The CDR3 DNA follows: TGCGCCAGCACGTCCAGCGGTTTTTCCAATGAGCAGTTCTTC.

The chain joins TRBV5-1 to TRBJ1-5; TRBD1 matches 8 bases. The germline gives CDR1 SGHRS, CDR2 YFSETQ. This CDR3 is 19 amino acids long. V was pared by 4 bases and J by 0 bases, with 15 bases of the junction left unmatched. The CDR3 region is CASSQRDRKEPPSNQPQHF. DNA for the CDR3: TGCGCCAGCAGCCAGAGGGACAGGAAAGAGCCACCTAGCAATCAGCCCCAGCATTTT.

The chain combines TRBV9 with TRBJ2-5; TRBD1 aligns across 10 bases. CDR3 size: 16 residues. The germline CDR1 and CDR2 sequences are SGDLS and YYNGEE. The V gene end was trimmed by 0 bases and the J gene end by 7 bases; junction bases not matched to a gene: 9. The CDR3 bases are TGTGCCAGCAGCGTAGCTACGGGACAGGGGAAGGTGACCCAGTACTTC. Protein sequence: CASSVATGQGKVTQYF.

This sequence joins TRBV6-4 and TRBJ1-5; D gene uncertain. This CDR3 is built from 13 residues. V was shortened by 6 bases and J by 0 bases, with 6 bases between the two germline ends. Germline values: CDR1 MRHNA, CDR2 SNTAGT. Here the CDR3 DNA reads TGTGCCAGCAGCCCAGTTAGCAATCAGCCCCAGCATTTT. It encodes CASSPVSNQPQHF.

V and J are TRBV5-1 and TRBJ1-2; D is possibly TRBD1 (5 bases). The ends were cut back, 2 bases at V and 8 bases at J, with 13 bases in the middle. CDR1 is SGHRS and CDR2 is YFSETQ in the germline V gene. This CDR3 contains 13 residues. The CDR3 sequence is CASSFSGTRGYTF. The CDR3 DNA follows: TGCGCCAGCAGCTTCTCCGGGACTAGGGGCTACACCTTC.

This chain links TRBV18 with TRBJ1-1; D is unresolved. V lost 0 bases to trimming and J lost 10 bases, with 9 bases between them. The CDR3 spans 12 residues. CDR1 is KGHSH, CDR2 LQKENI, per germline. The CDR3 coding sequence is TGTGCCAGCTCACCACCGATAGGGCCAGCTTTCTTT. As protein: CASSPPIGPAFF.

The rearrangement joins TRBV5-4 to TRBJ2-2, with TRBD1 identical over 7 bases. Germline CDR1 reads SGHNT; CDR2 reads YYREEE (reference sequence). This CDR3 region has 15 residues. Trimming took 4 bases from V and 2 from J; bases not matched to a gene: 5. The CDR3 DNA is TGTGCCAGCAGCGTAACAGGGGTAAACACCGGGGAGCTGTTTTTT. Its protein product is CASSVTGVNTGELFF.

The rearrangement links TRBV30 to TRBJ2-7; the match to TRBD1 covers 7 bases. The CDR3 is made up of 13 amino acids. CDR1 GTSNPN and CDR2 SVGIG come from the germline V gene (reference sequence). V gave up 3 bases and J gave up 3 bases; unmatched junction bases: 5. DNA for the CDR3: TGTGCCTGGAGGGGACAGTTCGGCTACGAGCAGTACTTC. The encoded protein is CAWRGQFGYEQYF.

The chain recombines TRBV28 with TRBJ2-3; maybe TRBD1 (5 bases). Germline lookup yields CDR1 MDHEN and CDR2 SYDVKM. V gave up 1 base and J gave up 14 bases, with 10 bases separating them. This CDR3 spans 11 amino acids. The CDR3: CASSLYRKWYF. In DNA form, the CDR3 reads TGTGCCAGCAGTTTATACAGGAAGTGGTATTTT.

The chain joins TRBV5-1 to TRBJ2-1, with 13 positions matching TRBD2. Trimming removed 4 bases from V and 0 bases from J; junction bases left unmatched: 4. CDR1 is SGHRS and CDR2 is YFSETQ in the germline V gene. This CDR3 has 17 amino acids. For the CDR3, the DNA is TGCGCCAGCAGCCCGGGACTAGCGGGATTCTCCTACAATGAGCAGTTCTTC. Protein product: CASSPGLAGFSYNEQFF.

This clone was recorded a few times. J is TRBJ2-1 and V is TRBV25-1; 15 bases map to TRBD2. Germline CDR1 MGHDK, CDR2 SYGVNS. This CDR3 comprises 16 residues. Trimming cost V 4 bases and J 4 bases; bases outside gene matches: 2. The CDR3 protein is CASSGGTSGRYNEQFF. For the CDR3, the DNA is TGTGCCAGCAGTGGCGGGACTAGCGGGAGGTACAATGAGCAGTTCTTC.

The chain joins TRBV27 to TRBJ2-5; D call uncertain. The germline V gene has CDR1 MNHEY and CDR2 SMNVEV (reference sequence). The CDR3 runs 14 residues. Trimming removed 5 bases from V and 5 bases from J, with 15 bases in between. The CDR3 region is CASSQITLRETQYF. Here the CDR3 DNA reads TGTGCCAGCAGTCAAATTACCCTCAGGGAGACCCAGTACTTC.

CDR3: CASSQTAGTSGWKDTQYF. The DNA for the CDR3 is TGCGCCAGCAGCCAGACAGCCGGGACTAGCGGGTGGAAAGATACGCAGTATTTT. The gene calls are TRBV4-3 and TRBJ2-3, with TRBD2 matching over 12 bases. The length of the CDR3 is 18 residues. Germline V gene sequence: CDR1 LGHNA, CDR2 YSLEER. With V trimmed by 3 bases and J by 5 bases, 12 bases remained unmatched.